This TCR beta chain was recovered during a study of cytomegalovirus exposure and HLA in healthy donors (dated by TCRdb to 2017 to 2019). Study-wide context: An earlier analysis of 587 of the donors reported roughly 300 Gb of sequence data and 100 million to 140 million unique TCR beta sequences from some 180 million T cells. Roughly 300 gigabases of sequencing data and 75 million to 85 million unique TCR sequences made up an early release that covered several hundred HLA-typed donors. Among the roughly 430 genotyped donors, approximately 76% belonged to the genetic ancestry cluster associated with self-reported Caucasian donors. The study was designed to test whether signatures of past pathogen exposure could be identified by cataloging public T cell receptors. The T cell repertoires of some 670 subjects were profiled by immunosequencing and related to cytomegalovirus serostatus. Along with the approximately 650-subject first cohort, a separate validation cohort of approximately 110 different subjects was used. The study combined high-throughput TCR immunosequencing, statistical association of individual TCRs with disease status, and machine learning to predict cytomegalovirus infection status. A later analysis re-examined previously published TCR beta repertoires from 600 to 700 donors and added high-resolution HLA genotyping to investigate patterns of TCR occurrence. Rather than using new phenotypic data, the later analysis identified candidate immune exposures from TCR beta sequences and from how often those sequences occurred across donors. An earlier analysis of around 580 of the donors used high-throughput TCR beta sequencing to judge whether each TCR beta V gene segment behaved as functional or pseudogenic. Alongside the repertoire data, information on donor age, sex, ethnicity and CMV serostatus was compiled. A later genetic analysis took genome-wide SNP genotypes for about 55% of the 666 donors and used that subset as a discovery cohort. All discovery cohort repertoires had been generated on a single sequencing platform. Both class I and class II loci were covered by HLA typing, at four-digit resolution. Typing coverage varied by locus: roughly 629-630 donors for A, B, C, DRB1 and DQB1; approximately 520 for DQA1; more than 600 for DPA1; about 450 for DPB1. About five DR-DQ haplotypes were treated as single units for association and clustering because of strong linkage in the cohort. Across roughly 420 genotyped donors of the cohort, an average of about 220,000 unique TCR beta nucleotide sequences per donor were sequenced, and around 19% of those sequences were non-productive.

Of note for this clone: What antigen it recognizes has not been identified. Base qualities are not provided; no much larger clone lies one nucleotide away.

Here is what the overall study found, with its caveats: The cohort was sequenced for TCR beta chains only, and without alpha or paired-chain data the features that could be detected were limited. Several of the top co-occurrence clusters appeared to be linked to parvovirus B19, influenza, CMV and Epstein-Barr virus, according to a later analysis. The authors suggested that the approach could potentially be generalized to other disease states and immunological phenotypes. Most TCR sequences were observed very rarely across donors, whereas some public TCRs were present in many individuals. The sequencing pipeline was judged likely to have produced a cluster of highly shared sequence variants as a technical artifact. A further reported finding was that TCR beta sequences accurately predicted the HLA-A and HLA-B alleles for most subjects in the first cohort. A later analysis found that most CMV-associated TCR beta chains appeared HLA-restricted, with HLA associations seemingly driven largely by CMV exposure. The earlier analysis of approximately 590 of the donors excluded some 16 rarely observed V segments, including chromosome 9 orphons, because counts were too low. A later analysis associated 16,951 TCR beta sequences with specific HLA alleles at a false discovery rate of 0.05. In a later genetic analysis, a missense DCLRE1C variant was associated with V-gene and J-gene trimming of TCR beta chains, and the association was replicated in an independent cohort. A few of the identified cytomegalovirus-associated TCR beta chains were confirmed in vitro to be specific for cytomegalovirus antigens. In the study, some 160 TCR beta chains were listed as associated with cytomegalovirus. Presence/absence analyses assumed roughly uniform sequencing depth across donors, an assumption that may not hold. Broadly in line with IMGT annotations, most TCR beta V segments showed up in productive rearrangements about 87% or about 30% of the time in an earlier analysis of under 700 of the donors. The 87-base-pair reads could not distinguish some IMGT-functional V segments, including TRBV6-2 and TRBV6-3, so those segments were excluded. A later analysis found that TCR association rates varied across HLA loci, with DRB1 alleles showing the most associated TCRs and HLA-C alleles the fewest. In a later genetic analysis, fewer N-insertions in productive TCRs were reported among donors in an Asian-associated ancestry cluster than the roughly 700-donor mean. When HLA alleles, especially DR and DQ, strongly co-occurred, TCR associations were difficult to assign to individual alleles. Compared with equally common non-associated chains, HLA-associated TCR beta chains in a later analysis were more clonally expanded and had lower generation probabilities. The only immune exposure information available for the cohort was CMV serostatus. Correlated functional status among segregating V segments might be attributable to linkage disequilibrium, but an unknown experimental factor could not be ruled out. In both the original and validation cohorts, the classifier was reported to diagnose cytomegalovirus status with high specificity and sensitivity. HLA typing was unavailable for some donors at each locus, so association tests used only the typed subset.

The library relied on the immunoSEQ multiplex PCR assay. For the multiplex PCR, a mixture combining 60 forward primers for TCR Vbeta segments and 13 reverse primers for TCR Jbeta segments was used. The CDR3 region of rearranged TCR beta genes was amplified from genomic DNA with a multiplex PCR assay. On the Illumina HiSeq System, the amplified TCR beta libraries were sequenced as 87-base-pair reads. The source study handled its data this way. Across the 670 or so repertoires, a later analysis counted around 80 million unique TCR beta chains, approximately 12 million of which were shared by at least two donors. Raw reads were error-corrected and collapsed into unique sequences with a nearest-neighbor algorithm that merged closely related sequences to remove PCR and sequencing errors. CDR3 sequences were aligned to IMGT reference sequences to assign V, D and J gene segments. For a sequence to be retained, a match of at least six nucleotides to both a V gene segment and a J gene segment was required. A rearrangement was called productive if the CDR3 had no stop codons and remained in frame with V and J, and every other rearrangement was called non-productive. CDR3 was defined according to IMGT convention as the region running from the second conserved V-encoded cysteine to the conserved J-encoded phenylalanine. Sequences without an unambiguous match to a single V gene segment were excluded from the earlier analysis of approximately 600 of the donors. In an earlier analysis of some 590 of the donors, V segments were called functional above 56.7% productive rearrangements and were called segregating when the between-donor standard deviation exceeded 5%. A statistical classification framework was developed to diagnose cytomegalovirus status using the catalog of TCR beta chain sequences. In a later analysis, TCR nucleotide sequences were compared against IMGT/GENE-DB human TR gene sequences so that V and J genes could be assigned. A later analysis assigned CDR3 sequences and most-parsimonious VDJ recombination scenarios with the TCRdist pipeline. In a later analysis, each TCR beta chain was defined by its CDR3 amino acid sequence together with its V-gene family, and reads lacking a unique V-gene family were excluded. As a way to deal with suspected cross-contamination and a sequencing artifact, a later analysis dropped 450 to 600 nucleotide sequences that were highly shared and had low generation probability. In a later analysis, a clonal expansion index for each public chain was calculated from normalized within-repertoire ranks of inferred template counts. In a later analysis, generation probabilities were computed using a VDJ recombination model fitted to out-of-frame rearrangements, and the results were checked against IGoR. In a later analysis, hypergeometric tests were used to score TCR-TCR, TCR-HLA and TCR-CMV co-occurrence, with a repertoire-size bias correction applied to TCR pairs. To estimate false discovery rates, a later analysis permuted the HLA or CMV assignments 20 times. A later analysis grouped co-occurring TCRs with DBSCAN, adding TCRdist sequence similarity when clustering within HLA-allele-positive subsets. Repertoires with fewer than 30,000 or more than 120,000 public chains were left out of co-occurrence clustering, as were about 5 repertoires with anomalous nucleotide sharing. TCRdb took this table from immuneACCESS and kept in-frame rearrangements with V and J called. Such tables lack part of the clones; where checked against another copy, unresolved V genes explain under half of the gap, and the rest is unexplained. The DNA gave D and trimming, while V, J and clone size come from that table. This sample has approximately 140,000 clones in its table, and approximately 77% of those were observed once. 0.94% of the sample goes to the ten largest clones.

The cohort comprised 670 or so healthy bone marrow donors. At the time of sampling, all cohort members were nominally healthy, though unrecorded immune exposures were likely present. The donor tested CMV seronegative, placing the donor among the 350 or so seronegative members of the cohort. Each donor provided a peripheral blood sample, and peripheral blood mononuclear cells were used for TCR beta sequencing. Genomic DNA extraction from the blood cell samples was performed with the Qiagen DNeasy Blood Extraction Kit. The cysteine opens and the phenylalanine closes a CDR3 of 14 amino acids. The retained sequence is limited to the CDR3, 42 bases, with the frame set at the first base. Trimmed from V: 6 bases; trimmed from J: 3 bases; junction bases lacking a gene match: 7. As encoded in the germline V gene, CDR1 is MDHEN while CDR2 is SYDVKM.

Source material: PBMCs. This receptor was identified in an older woman in good health and CMV-seronegative. The chain is assembled from TRBV28 and TRBJ1-2; 7 bases in the junction line up with TRBD1. The DNA reads as follows: TGTGCCAGCAGCCCTGGACAGGCTCACTATGGCTACACCTTC. Its product reads: CASSPGQAHYGYTF.